A few counts support the clone carrying this T cell receptor beta chain. The antigen remains undetermined. The sample is drawn from a study of regulatory T cells in long-lasting Graves disease. Study-wide results and limits: TRBV28, TRBJ1-2 and TRBJ2-5 emerged as the favored segments in persistent disease.

Investigators prepared the TCR beta libraries by applying iRepertoire HTBI primers and Arm-PCR of CDR3 regions. In the authors' workflow: Samples revealed roughly 60 TRBV and approximately 15 TRBJ segments. In TCRdb, the multiplex PCR reads were re-called with MiXCR into one record per CDR3 protein. TCRdb assigned the V and J calls; the authors' analysis was not used. This table has about 470,000 distinct CDR3 sequences, less than 25% appearing once. The time point denotes: persistent/refractory GD, antithyroid drugs over 5 years with positive TRAb. Scientists built the TCR library using RNA that was extracted from PBMCs. The authors diagnosed Graves' disease using American Thyroid Association guidelines. This CDR3 has 13 amino acids. Trimming left V 6 bases short and J 4 bases short, with 10 bases between. In germline, CDR1 is MNHEY, CDR2 SMNVEV (reference sequence).

This specimen consisted of peripheral blood mononuclear cells (PBMCs), obtained when the disease was refractory, from a patient treated with antithyroid drugs. The chain couples TRBV27 to TRBJ1-5, with D unclear. The source is a female donor with Graves disease. The CDR3 region is CASSYKANQPQHF. CDR3 coding DNA: TGTGCCAGCAGCTACAAGGCGAATCAGCCCCAGCATTTT.